These T cell receptor beta chains were read from a single sample in a study of blood T cell repertoires in COVID-19. The data were produced by immunoSEQ multiplex PCR, yet TCRdb's version contains in-frame clones alone and is incomplete. This sample yields 150,000 to 200,000 clones, of which over 60% are seen a single time; around 8.1% belongs to the top ten. Sequenced: peripheral blood. These receptors were obtained from a man aged 60 to 75 with acute or convalescent COVID-19. CDR3s include the opening cysteine and the closing phenylalanine or tryptophan. A D gene is named only where the DNA matches it firmly. Expanded clones are given a class, and other clones once, few, many or no size at all.

v_call,d_call,j_call,clone_size,cdr3_aa,cdr3_nt
TRBV7-8,NA,TRBJ1-3,few,CASSPSRGGSGNTIYF,TGTGCCAGCAGCCCTTCCAGGGGAGGGAGTGGAAACACCATATATTTT
TRBV7-2,TRBD2,TRBJ2-5,NA,CASSSTSGGALGTQYF,TGTGCCAGCAGCTCGACTAGCGGGGGGGCCTTGGGGACCCAGTACTTC
TRBV6-5,NA,TRBJ1-2,NA,CASTAGSLSYGYTF,TGTGCCAGCACCGCGGGCAGCCTCTCCTATGGCTACACCTTC
TRBV5-4,NA,TRBJ2-7,NA,CASSFMGGFSYEQYF,TGTGCCAGCAGCTTTATGGGGGGATTCTCCTACGAGCAGTACTTC
TRBV7-8,TRBD1,TRBJ1-2,NA,CASSLGTGGSGYTF,TGTGCCAGCAGCCTAGGGACAGGCGGCTCTGGCTACACCTTC
TRBV3-1/TRBV3-2,NA,TRBJ1-5,NA,CASSQERGQPQHF,TGTGCCAGCAGCCAAGAACGAGGTCAGCCCCAGCATTTT
TRBV19,NA,TRBJ1-5,once,CASNQGYSNQPQHF,TGTGCCAGTAATCAGGGATATAGCAATCAGCCCCAGCATTTT
TRBV7-3,TRBD1,TRBJ2-1,NA,CASSLQQGYEQFF,TGTGCCAGCAGCTTACAACAGGGGTATGAGCAGTTCTTC
TRBV19,NA,TRBJ2-3,NA,CASSASGTGTDTQYF,TGTGCCAGTAGTGCCTCCGGGACTGGCACAGATACGCAGTATTTT
TRBV4-1,NA,TRBJ1-1,NA,CASSQKTGNTEAFF,TGCGCCAGCAGCCAAAAAACAGGGAACACTGAAGCTTTCTTT
TRBV2,TRBD2,TRBJ2-1,NA,CASSANGLASAEQFF,TGTGCCAGCAGCGCAAACGGACTAGCGTCCGCTGAGCAGTTCTTC
TRBV28,TRBD1,TRBJ1-1,NA,CASRPTGGTEAFF,TGTGCCAGCAGACCCACAGGGGGGACTGAAGCTTTCTTT
TRBV30,TRBD1,TRBJ2-7,NA,CAWAQGANDEQYF,TGTGCCTGGGCCCAGGGGGCTAACGACGAGCAGTACTTC
TRBV27,NA,TRBJ1-4,NA,CASSSQTNEKLFF,TGTGCCAGCAGTTCACAGACTAATGAAAAACTGTTTTTT
TRBV5-3,NA,TRBJ1-1,NA,CARRCTGMRENTEAFF,TGTGCCAGAAGGTGTACAGGGATGAGGGAGAACACTGAAGCTTTCTTT
TRBV7-8,TRBD1,TRBJ1-3,NA,CASSLGGGSFGNTIYF,TGTGCCAGCAGCTTAGGAGGGGGCTCCTTTGGAAACACCATATATTTT
TRBV9,NA,TRBJ1-1,NA,CASSVGQLNTEAFF,TGTGCCAGCAGCGTAGGACAACTTAACACTGAAGCTTTCTTT
TRBV5-1,NA,TRBJ2-6,NA,CASSFVRGANVLTF,TGCGCCAGCAGCTTCGTTCGTGGGGCCAACGTCCTGACTTTC
TRBV6-5,NA,TRBJ1-2,NA,CASSYSQGRNGYTF,TGTGCCAGCAGTTACTCACAGGGTCGGAATGGCTACACCTTC
TRBV7-6,NA,TRBJ1-1,NA,CASSAAGSAFF,TGTGCCAGCAGCGCCGCCGGGTCAGCTTTCTTT
TRBV19,NA,TRBJ1-1,once,CASSLNRGNTEAFF,TGTGCCAGTAGTCTTAACCGGGGGAACACTGAAGCTTTCTTT
TRBV6-2/TRBV6-3,NA,TRBJ2-2,NA,CASSSVGSNTGELFF,TGTGCCAGCAGCTCAGTGGGGAGTAACACCGGGGAGCTGTTTTTT
TRBV6-5,NA,TRBJ2-1,NA,CASTPGQYNEQFF,TGTGCCAGCACCCCCGGACAGTACAATGAGCAGTTCTTC
TRBV10-3,NA,TRBJ1-1,many,CAIRQGTAEAFF,TGTGCCATCAGACAGGGTACCGCTGAAGCTTTCTTT
TRBV7-8,NA,TRBJ1-1,NA,CASSAGTANTEAFF,TGTGCCAGCAGTGCCGGGACTGCGAACACTGAAGCTTTCTTT
TRBV5-1,TRBD1,TRBJ2-7,NA,CASSSTTGMSSYEQYF,TGCGCCAGCAGCTCAACGACAGGGATGAGCTCCTACGAGCAGTACTTC
TRBV5-6,TRBD1,TRBJ2-1,NA,CASVHRDRGEQFF,TGTGCCAGCGTCCACCGGGACAGAGGTGAGCAGTTCTTC
TRBV5-1,NA,TRBJ2-5,NA,CASSPGPQETQYF,TGCGCCAGCAGCCCAGGGCCCCAAGAGACCCAGTACTTC
TRBV15,TRBD1,TRBJ1-1,NA,CATRVGGENTEAFF,TGTGCCACCAGAGTAGGGGGCGAGAACACTGAAGCTTTCTTT
TRBV11-2,TRBD1,TRBJ2-7,NA,CASSPRDRVLYEQYF,TGTGCCAGCAGCCCTCGGGACAGGGTATTATACGAGCAGTACTTC
TRBV11-3,NA,TRBJ1-1,NA,CASSLGEAEAFF,TGTGCCAGCAGCTTAGGGGAGGCTGAAGCTTTCTTT
TRBV7-9,TRBD1,TRBJ1-2,NA,CASSPQGATGYTF,TGTGCCAGCAGCCCTCAGGGGGCAACGGGCTACACCTTC
TRBV6-5,NA,TRBJ2-2,NA,CASRGDTSTGELFF,TGTGCCAGCAGGGGGGACACCAGCACCGGGGAGCTGTTTTTT
TRBV5-6,NA,TRBJ1-1,NA,CASSSQSAEAFF,TGTGCCAGCAGCTCTCAATCAGCTGAAGCTTTCTTT
TRBV7-4,NA,TRBJ1-5,NA,CASSLTGKQPQHF,TGTGCCAGCAGCCTAACAGGGAAACAGCCCCAGCATTTT
TRBV2,TRBD1,TRBJ2-5,once,CASRAGTGETQYF,TGTGCCAGCAGGGCCGGGACAGGGGAGACCCAGTACTTC
TRBV19,NA,TRBJ1-5,once,CASSLRPTRRGGNQPQHF,TGTGCCAGTAGTCTTCGACCGACCCGCCGGGGGGGCAATCAGCCCCAGCATTTT
TRBV6-5,TRBD1,TRBJ1-2,NA,CASQTGVYGYTF,TGTGCCAGCCAGACAGGGGTCTATGGCTACACCTTC
TRBV29-1,TRBD1,TRBJ1-4,NA,CSGRLDREVEKLFF,TGCAGCGGCCGATTGGACAGGGAGGTTGAAAAACTGTTTTTT
TRBV7-8,TRBD1,TRBJ1-6,NA,CASRLTGTAYNSPLHF,TGTGCCAGCAGGTTAACCGGGACAGCCTATAATTCACCCCTCCACTTT
TRBV15,NA,TRBJ1-5,NA,CATSRAAMAGGRSNQPQHF,TGTGCCACCAGCAGAGCCGCCATGGCCGGCGGTAGAAGCAATCAGCCCCAGCATTTT
TRBV9,NA,TRBJ1-6,NA,CASSVRGRGSYNSPLHF,TGTGCCAGCAGCGTACGAGGACGGGGCTCCTATAATTCACCCCTCCACTTT
TRBV3-1/TRBV3-2,TRBD1,TRBJ1-3,NA,CASSQPIRTGEGAGNTIYF,TGTGCCAGCAGCCAACCGATTCGGACAGGGGAAGGAGCTGGAAACACCATATATTTT
TRBV30,NA,TRBJ1-5,NA,CAWSKQRGNQPQHF,TGTGCCTGGAGTAAACAACGGGGGAATCAGCCCCAGCATTTT
TRBV27,TRBD1,TRBJ2-3,NA,CASRYGQGADTQYF,TGTGCCAGCAGATACGGACAGGGCGCAGATACGCAGTATTTT